This TCR beta chain stems from a study of CD8+CD57+ T cells in acquired aplastic anemia. Using genomic DNA as the template, TCR beta VDJ and CDR3 profiling was carried out. One entry per CDR3 protein results from TCRdb running MiXCR on the reads. Of 100,000 to 150,000 distinct CDR3 sequences in the sample, roughly 40% were seen once. The CDR3 contains 11 residues. Deletions cut 3 bases from V and 9 bases from J, with 11 bases between. The germline gives CDR1 GTSNPN, CDR2 SVGIG (reference sequence). CD8+CD57+ cell expansion, shown by flow cytometry, had occurred in the patients selected for sequencing. In its sample, this clonotype was seen many times.

This sequence originates from a human donor with aplastic anemia. The source material was sorted CD4+, CD8+, or CD8+CD57+ T cells (not recorded which) from PBMCs. This chain joins TRBV30 and TRBJ1-2; D uncertain. CDR3 bases: TGTGCCTGGAGATTAGAACGGCGCTACACCTTC. It is translated as CAWRLERRYTF.